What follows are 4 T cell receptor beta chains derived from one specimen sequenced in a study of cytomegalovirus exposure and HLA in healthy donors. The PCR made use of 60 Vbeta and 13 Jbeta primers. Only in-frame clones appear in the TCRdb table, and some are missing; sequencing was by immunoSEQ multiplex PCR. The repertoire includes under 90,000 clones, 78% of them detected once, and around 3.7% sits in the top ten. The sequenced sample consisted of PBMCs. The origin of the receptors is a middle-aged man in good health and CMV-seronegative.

CDR3: CASTRTGDNEQFF. The DNA for the CDR3 is TGTGCCAGTACGAGGACTGGGGACAATGAGCAGTTCTTC. This chain joins TRBV19 and TRBJ2-1, with D maybe TRBD2 (5 bases). Trimming left V 7 bases short and J 5 bases short, with 12 bases between. The CDR3 is made up of 13 amino acids. CDR1 is LNHDA, CDR2 SQIVND, per germline (reference sequence). Full variable domain (missing parts from reference TRBV19 and TRBJ2-1): DGGITQSPKYLFRKEGQNVTLSCEQNLNHDAMYWYRQDPGQGLRLIYYSQIVNDFQKGDIAEGYSVSREKKESFPLTVTSAQKNPTAFYLCASTRTGDNEQFFGPGTRLTVL.

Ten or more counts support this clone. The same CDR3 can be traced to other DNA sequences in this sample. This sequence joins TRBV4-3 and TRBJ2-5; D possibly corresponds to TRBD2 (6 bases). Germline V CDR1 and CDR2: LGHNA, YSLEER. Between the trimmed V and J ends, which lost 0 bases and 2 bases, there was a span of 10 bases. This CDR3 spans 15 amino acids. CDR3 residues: CASSQDRGGQETQYF. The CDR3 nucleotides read TGCGCCAGCAGCCAAGATAGAGGAGGGCAAGAGACCCAGTACTTC.

The CDR3 region has the DNA TGTGCCAGCAGCTTCGGGACTAGCGGGGGATACCAAGAGACCCAGTACTTC. Its translation: CASSFGTSGGYQETQYF. V gene TRBV11-2 combines with J gene TRBJ2-5; TRBD2 matches 14 bases. V lost 3 bases to trimming and J lost 0 bases; unmatched junction nucleotides: 3. Germline V gene data show CDR1 as SGHAT and CDR2 as FQNNGV. The length of the CDR3 is 17 residues.

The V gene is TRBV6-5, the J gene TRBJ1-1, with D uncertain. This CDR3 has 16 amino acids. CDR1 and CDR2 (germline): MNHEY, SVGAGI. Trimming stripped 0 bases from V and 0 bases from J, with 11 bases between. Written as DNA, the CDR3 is TGTGCCAGCAGTTACTCGAGCGGGAGCATGAACACTGAAGCTTTCTTT. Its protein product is CASSYSSGSMNTEAFF.